This T cell receptor beta chain derives from a study of T cell changes during pregnancy in multiple sclerosis. Germline-derived CDR1 and CDR2 are MDHEN and SYDVKM. V lost 8 bases and J lost 5; bases outside the gene matches: 5. The CDR3 loop spans 14 amino acids. Method: immunoSEQ multiplex PCR; TCRdb's copy keeps in-frame clones and lacks some. The data hold about 24,000 clones, with roughly 90% observed a single time. The V call is TRBV28, the J call TRBJ2-1, with TRBD1 identical over 11 bases. The clonotype originates from a female donor in good health, enrolled as a control in a pregnancy study. The source material was CD8+ T cells from peripheral blood mononuclear cells, sampled in the first trimester of pregnancy. DNA of the CDR3: TGTGCCAGCGGCGGGACAGGGGGGCACAATGAGCAGTTCTTC. This encodes CASGGTGGHNEQFF.